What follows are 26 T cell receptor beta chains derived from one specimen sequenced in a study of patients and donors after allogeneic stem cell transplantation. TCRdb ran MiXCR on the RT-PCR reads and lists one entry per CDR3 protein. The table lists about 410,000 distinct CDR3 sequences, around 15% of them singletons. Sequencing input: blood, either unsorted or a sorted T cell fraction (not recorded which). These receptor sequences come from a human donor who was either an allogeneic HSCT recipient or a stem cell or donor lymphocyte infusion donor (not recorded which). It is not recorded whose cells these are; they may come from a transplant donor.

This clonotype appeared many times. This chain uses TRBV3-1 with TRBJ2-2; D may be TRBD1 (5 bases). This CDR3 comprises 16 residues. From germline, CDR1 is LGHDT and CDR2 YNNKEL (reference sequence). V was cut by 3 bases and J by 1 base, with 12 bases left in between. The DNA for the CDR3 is TGTGCCAGCAGCCAGGAGAGGACAATGAACACCGGGGAGCTGTTTTTT. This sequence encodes CASSQERTMNTGELFF.

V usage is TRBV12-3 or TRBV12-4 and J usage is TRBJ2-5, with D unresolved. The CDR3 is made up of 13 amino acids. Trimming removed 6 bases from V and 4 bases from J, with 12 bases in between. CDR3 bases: TGTGCCAGCAGATCACAGTGGACAGAGACCCAGTACTTC. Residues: CASRSQWTETQYF.

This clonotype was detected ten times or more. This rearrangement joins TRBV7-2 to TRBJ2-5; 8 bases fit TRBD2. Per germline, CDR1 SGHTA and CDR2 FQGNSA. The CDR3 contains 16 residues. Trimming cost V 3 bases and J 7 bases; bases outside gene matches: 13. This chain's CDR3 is CASSFDKSGTRRTQYF. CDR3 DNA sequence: TGTGCCAGCAGCTTTGACAAAAGCGGGACTAGGCGGACCCAGTACTTC.

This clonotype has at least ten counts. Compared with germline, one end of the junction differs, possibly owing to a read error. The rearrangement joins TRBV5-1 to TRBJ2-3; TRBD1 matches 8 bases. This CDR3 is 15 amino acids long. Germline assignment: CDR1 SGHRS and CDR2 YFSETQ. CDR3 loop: CASSLGDRSTDTQYF. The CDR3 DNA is TGTGCCAGCAGTTTAGGGGACAGGTCCACAGATACGCAGTATTTT.

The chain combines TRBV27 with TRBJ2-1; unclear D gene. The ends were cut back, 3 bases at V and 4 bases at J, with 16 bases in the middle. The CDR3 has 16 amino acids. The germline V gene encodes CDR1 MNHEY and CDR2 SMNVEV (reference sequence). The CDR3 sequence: CASSFSVEQSYNEQFF. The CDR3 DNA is TGTGCCAGCAGTTTCAGTGTAGAACAATCATACAATGAGCAGTTCTTC.

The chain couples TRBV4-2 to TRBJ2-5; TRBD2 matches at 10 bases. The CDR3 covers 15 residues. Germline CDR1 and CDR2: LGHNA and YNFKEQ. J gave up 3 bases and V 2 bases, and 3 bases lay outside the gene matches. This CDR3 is CASSQSTSGKETQYF. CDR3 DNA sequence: TGTGCCAGCAGCCAATCCACTAGCGGGAAAGAGACCCAGTACTTC.

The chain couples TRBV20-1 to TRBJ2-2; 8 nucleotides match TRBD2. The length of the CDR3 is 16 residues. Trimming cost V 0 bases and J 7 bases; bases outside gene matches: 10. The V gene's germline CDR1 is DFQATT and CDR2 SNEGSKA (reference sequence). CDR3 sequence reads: CSARDRNSGIVGELFF. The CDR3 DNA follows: TGCAGTGCTAGAGATCGGAATAGCGGGATAGTCGGGGAGCTGTTTTTT.

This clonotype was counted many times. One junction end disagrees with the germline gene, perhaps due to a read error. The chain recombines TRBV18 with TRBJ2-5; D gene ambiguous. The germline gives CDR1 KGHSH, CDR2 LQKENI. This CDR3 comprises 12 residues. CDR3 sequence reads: CASSPRKETQYF. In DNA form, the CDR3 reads TGCGCCAGCAGCCCAAGAAAAGAGACCCAGTACTTC.

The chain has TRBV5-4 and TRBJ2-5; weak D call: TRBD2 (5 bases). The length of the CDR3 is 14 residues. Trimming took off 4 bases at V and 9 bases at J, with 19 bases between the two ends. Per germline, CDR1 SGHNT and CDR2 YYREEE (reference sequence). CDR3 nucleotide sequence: TGTGCCAGCAGCCCCCGGGCCGCCGGGGTGGCCCAGTACTTC. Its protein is CASSPRAAGVAQYF.

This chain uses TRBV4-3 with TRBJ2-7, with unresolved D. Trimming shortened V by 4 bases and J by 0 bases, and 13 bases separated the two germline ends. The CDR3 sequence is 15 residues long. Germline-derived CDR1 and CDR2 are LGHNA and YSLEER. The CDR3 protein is CASSLVDPSSYEQYF. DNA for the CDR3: TGCGCCAGCAGCCTGGTGGACCCCAGCTCCTACGAGCAGTACTTC.

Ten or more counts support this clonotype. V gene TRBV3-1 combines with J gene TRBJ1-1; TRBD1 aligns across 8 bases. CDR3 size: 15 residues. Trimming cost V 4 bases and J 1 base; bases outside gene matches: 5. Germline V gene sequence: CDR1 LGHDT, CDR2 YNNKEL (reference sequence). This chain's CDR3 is CASSLTGTGNTEAFF. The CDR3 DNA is TGTGCCAGCAGCCTGACCGGGACAGGGAACACTGAAGCTTTCTTT.

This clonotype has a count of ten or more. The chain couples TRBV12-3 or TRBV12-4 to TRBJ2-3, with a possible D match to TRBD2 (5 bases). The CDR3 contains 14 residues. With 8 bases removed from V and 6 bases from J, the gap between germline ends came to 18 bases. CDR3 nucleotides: TGTGCCAGCGTCCGGGGTGGAAGCCCGGATACGCAGTATTTT. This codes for CASVRGGSPDTQYF.

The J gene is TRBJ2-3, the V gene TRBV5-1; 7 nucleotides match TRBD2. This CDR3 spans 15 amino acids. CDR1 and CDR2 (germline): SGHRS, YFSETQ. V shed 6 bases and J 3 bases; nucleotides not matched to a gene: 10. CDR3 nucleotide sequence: TGCGCCAGCAAGGGAGGGTCCGTAGAGACAGATACGCAGTATTTT. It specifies CASKGGSVETDTQYF.

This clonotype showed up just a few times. The CDR3 loop is CASSPPGTLGVYEQYF. The CDR3 DNA is TGTGCCAGCTCACCACCGGGGACCCTGGGGGTCTACGAGCAGTACTTC. The chain has TRBV18 and TRBJ2-7; D may correspond to TRBD1 or TRBD2 (5 bases each). The CDR3 length is 16 residues. CDR1 and CDR2 from the germline V gene are KGHSH and LQKENI. V lost 0 bases, J lost 3 bases, and 15 bases lay in between.

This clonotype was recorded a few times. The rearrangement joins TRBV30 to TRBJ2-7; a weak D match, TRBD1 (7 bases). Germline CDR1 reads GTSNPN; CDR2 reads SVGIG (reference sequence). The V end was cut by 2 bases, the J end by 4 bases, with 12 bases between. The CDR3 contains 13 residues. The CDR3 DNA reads TGTGCCTGGAGTCAGGGGGGCTGGTACGAGCAGTACTTC. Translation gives CAWSQGGWYEQYF.

The CDR3 reads CASSYRTMSTEAFF. The CDR3 DNA sequence: TGTGCCAGCAGTTACCGGACTATGAGCACTGAAGCTTTCTTT. The J gene is TRBJ1-1, the V gene TRBV6-5; no clear D gene. The V end lost 2 bases, the J end lost 4 bases, and 11 bases lay between the germline ends. The CDR3 runs 14 residues. The germline gives CDR1 MNHEY, CDR2 SVGAGI.

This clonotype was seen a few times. This CDR3 reads CASRYYRDRDTDTQYF. The CDR3 coding sequence is TGTGCCAGTAGATACTACCGGGACAGAGACACAGATACGCAGTATTTT. V usage is TRBV19 and J usage is TRBJ2-3; 7 bases are shared with TRBD1. Germline V gene sequence: CDR1 LNHDA, CDR2 SQIVND (reference sequence). The CDR3 runs 16 residues. The V gene end was trimmed by 6 bases and the J gene end by 2 bases; junction bases not matched to a gene: 11.

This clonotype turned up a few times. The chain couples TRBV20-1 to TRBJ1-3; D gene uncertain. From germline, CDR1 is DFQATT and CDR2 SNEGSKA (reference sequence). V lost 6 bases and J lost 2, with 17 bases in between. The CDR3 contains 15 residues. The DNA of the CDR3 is TGCAGTGCCACTCGGAGCTCAAGGGCTGGAAACACCATATATTTT. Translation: CSATRSSRAGNTIYF.

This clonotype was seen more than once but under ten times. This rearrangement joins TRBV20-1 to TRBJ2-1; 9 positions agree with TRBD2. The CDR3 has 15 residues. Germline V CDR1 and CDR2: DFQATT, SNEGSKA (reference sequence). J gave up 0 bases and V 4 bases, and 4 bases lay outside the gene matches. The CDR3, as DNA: TGCAGTGCTACCCTAGCGGGGAGCTCCTACAATGAGCAGTTCTTC. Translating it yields CSATLAGSSYNEQFF.

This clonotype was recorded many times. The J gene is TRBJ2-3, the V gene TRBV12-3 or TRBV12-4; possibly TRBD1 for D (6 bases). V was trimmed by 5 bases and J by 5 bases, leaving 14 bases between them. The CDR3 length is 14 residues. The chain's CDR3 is CASSGTPREDTQYF. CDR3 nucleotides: TGTGCCAGCAGTGGGACACCCAGGGAAGATACGCAGTATTTT.

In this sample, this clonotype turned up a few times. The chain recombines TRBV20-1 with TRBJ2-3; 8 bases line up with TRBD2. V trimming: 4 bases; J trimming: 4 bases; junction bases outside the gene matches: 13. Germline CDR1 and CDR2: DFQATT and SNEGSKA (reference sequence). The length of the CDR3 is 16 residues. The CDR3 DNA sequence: TGCAGTGCTACCGGCGGGGCGGGGGGACTGTCAGATACGCAGTATTTT. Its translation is CSATGGAGGLSDTQYF.

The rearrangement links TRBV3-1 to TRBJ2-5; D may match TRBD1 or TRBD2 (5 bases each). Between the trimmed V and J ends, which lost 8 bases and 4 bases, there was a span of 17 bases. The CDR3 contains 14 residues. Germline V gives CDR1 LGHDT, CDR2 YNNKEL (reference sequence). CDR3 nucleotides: TGTGCCAGCGGTGAGGGGCCTGGTGGAGAGACCCAGTACTTC. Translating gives CASGEGPGGETQYF.

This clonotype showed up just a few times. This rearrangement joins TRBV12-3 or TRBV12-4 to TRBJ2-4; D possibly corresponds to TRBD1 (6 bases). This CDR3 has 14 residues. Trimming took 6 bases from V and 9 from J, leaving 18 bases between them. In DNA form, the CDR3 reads TGTGCCAGCAGGGGGGCGGTAGCCAAGGGCATTCAGTACTTC. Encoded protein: CASRGAVAKGIQYF.

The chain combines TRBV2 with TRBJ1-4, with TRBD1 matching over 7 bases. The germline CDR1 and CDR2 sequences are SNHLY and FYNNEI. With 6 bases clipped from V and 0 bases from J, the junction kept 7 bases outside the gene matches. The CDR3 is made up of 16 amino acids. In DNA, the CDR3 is TGTGCCAGCAGCTTCACCGGACAGGCAACTAATGAAAAACTGTTTTTT. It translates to CASSFTGQATNEKLFF.

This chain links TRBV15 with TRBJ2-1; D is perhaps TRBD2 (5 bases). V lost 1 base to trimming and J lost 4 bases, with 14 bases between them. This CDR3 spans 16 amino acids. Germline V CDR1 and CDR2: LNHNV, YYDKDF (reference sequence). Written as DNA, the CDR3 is TGTGCCACCAGCAGAGGTCGGGGAATCGGGTACAATGAGCAGTTCTTC. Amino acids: CATSRGRGIGYNEQFF. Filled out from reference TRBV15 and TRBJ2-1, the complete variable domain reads DAMVIQNPRYQVTQFGKPVTLSCSQTLNHNVMYWYQQKSSQAPKLLFHYYDKDFNNEADTPDNFQSRRPNTSFCFLDIRSPGLGDTAMYLCATSRGRGIGYNEQFFGPGTRLTVL.

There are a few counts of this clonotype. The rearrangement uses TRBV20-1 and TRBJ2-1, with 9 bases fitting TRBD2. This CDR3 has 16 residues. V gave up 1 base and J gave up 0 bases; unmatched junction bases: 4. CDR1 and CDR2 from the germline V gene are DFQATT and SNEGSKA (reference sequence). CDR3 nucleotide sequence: TGCAGTGCTAGAGGCCGCGGGGGGGCCTCCTACAATGAGCAGTTCTTC. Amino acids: CSARGRGGASYNEQFF.